This T cell receptor (beta chain) was sequenced for a study of memory CD4+ T cells and cytomegalovirus serostatus. Study at large: Healthy Belgian adult donors included about nine CMV-positive and some 25 CMV-negative people. Whole-study findings and limits: Repertoires predicted CMV serostatus with median bootstrapped AUC of about 0.95.

Remarks on this clone: The antigen is not known.

Single viable CD3+CD4+CD8-CD45RO+ cells were sorted as the memory CD4+ T cells. Donors' CMV status reflects serum IgG against pp150, pp28, p38, p52. Positive selection with CD4 microbeads enriched total CD4+ T cells. Assay used: immunoSEQ multiplex PCR; TCRdb lists only in-frame clones, some missing. The sample lists around 63,000 clones, less than 85% occurring once. Germline CDR1 SGHVS, CDR2 FNYEAQ. V lost 5 bases, J lost 1 base, and 8 bases lay in between. CDR3 length equals 13 residues. V usage is TRBV7-6 and J usage is TRBJ2-5; D not certain. The receptor's source is an adult in good health and CMV-seronegative. Some clones in this sample may be carry-over from other donors' samples. Sample: memory CD4+ T cells from blood. In nucleotides, the CDR3 is TGTGCCAGCAGCCAAAGAACCCAAGAGACCCAGTACTTC. Its protein product is CASSQRTQETQYF.